This T cell receptor beta chain is drawn from a study of CD8 T cells in ankylosing spondylitis. This clonotype was seen a handful of times. Its antigen is unidentified. The study's findings and limits: For ankylosing spondylitis blood, a TCR beta motif of under ten highly homologous variants appeared characteristic.

By quantitative 5'-RACE with molecular barcodes, the TCR beta libraries were made. TCRdb itself ran the 5' RACE reads through MiXCR, one entry per CDR3 protein. The sample yields 250,000 to 300,000 distinct CDR3 sequences, around 19% seen once. The CDR3 length is 13 residues. V lost 5 bases and J lost 6, with 10 bases in between. The source is a male donor with ankylosing spondylitis or in good health (not recorded which). The chain links TRBV12-3 or TRBV12-4 to TRBJ2-2, with D perhaps assigned TRBD1 or TRBD2 (5 bases each). The sequenced material came from blood, either unsorted or a sorted T cell fraction (not recorded which). The CDR3 reads CASSLQGPGELFF. CDR3 DNA: TGTGCCAGCAGTCTCCAGGGACCCGGGGAGCTGTTTTTT.